What follows is one T cell receptor (beta chain) and its context. The target antigen is unknown. This sample was included in a study of cytotoxic CD8 clonotypes in ibrutinib-treated CLL. Study findings and constraints: The study found clonality rose at ibrutinib response, then fell toward baseline at progression.

Here immunoSEQ multiplex PCR was the method, and the copy in TCRdb shows in-frame clones only, minus some. The table shows approximately 320,000 clones, with roughly 70% occurring only once. This CDR3 is 12 amino acids long. Germline CDR1 LNHDA, CDR2 SQIVND (reference sequence). V lost 5 bases to trimming and J lost 4 bases, with 6 bases between them. PBMCs were cryopreserved, and 2 to 2.5 micrograms of genomic DNA from them went into TCR beta libraries. The source material was PBMCs, sampled after 36 months of ibrutinib treatment. V is TRBV19 and J is TRBJ2-1; D gene unclear. This TCR was recovered from a human donor with chronic lymphocytic leukemia. CDR3 sequence reads: CASSQRYNEQFF. In DNA, the CDR3 is TGTGCCAGTAGTCAGCGTTACAATGAGCAGTTCTTC.